This T cell receptor (beta chain) was recorded in a study of T-cell reconstitution after alpha-beta-depleted transplantation in children. CDR3 length: 14 amino acids. Germline V CDR1 and CDR2: SGHAT, FQNNGV. Trimming removed 3 bases at V and 6 bases at J, with 15 bases between. This clonotype was detected ten times or more. The TCRbeta library incorporated unique molecular identifiers. TCRdb used MiXCR to reprocess the PCR reads, holding one entry per CDR3 protein. The sample lists 150,000 to 250,000 distinct CDR3 sequences, 14% to 15% occurring once. This clonotype originated in a human donor who donated a stem cell graft to a child with acute lymphoblastic leukemia. Sequencing was performed on PBMCs from the stem cell graft donor, taken from the stem cell graft. The V and J genes are TRBV11-2 and TRBJ2-7; D not certain. CDR3 sequence: CASSFGPLSREQYF. The DNA for the CDR3 is TGTGCCAGCAGCTTTGGCCCCCTTAGCCGCGAGCAGTACTTC.